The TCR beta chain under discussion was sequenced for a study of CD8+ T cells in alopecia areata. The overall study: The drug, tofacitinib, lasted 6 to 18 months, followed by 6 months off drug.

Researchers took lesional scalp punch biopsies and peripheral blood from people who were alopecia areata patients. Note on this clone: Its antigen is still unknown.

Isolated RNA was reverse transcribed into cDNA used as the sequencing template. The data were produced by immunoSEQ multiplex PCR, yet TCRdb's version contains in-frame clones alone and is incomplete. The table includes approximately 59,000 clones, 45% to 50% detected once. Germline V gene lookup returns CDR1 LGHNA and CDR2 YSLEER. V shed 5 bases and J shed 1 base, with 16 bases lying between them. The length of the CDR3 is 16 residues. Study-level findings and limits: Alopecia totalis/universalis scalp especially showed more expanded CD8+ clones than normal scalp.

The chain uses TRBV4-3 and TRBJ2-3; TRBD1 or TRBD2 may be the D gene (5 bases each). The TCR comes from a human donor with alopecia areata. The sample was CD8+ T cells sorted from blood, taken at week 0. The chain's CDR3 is CASSSPTRGGTDTQYF. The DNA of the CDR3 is TGCGCCAGCAGCTCCCCTACGAGAGGGGGCACAGATACGCAGTATTTT.